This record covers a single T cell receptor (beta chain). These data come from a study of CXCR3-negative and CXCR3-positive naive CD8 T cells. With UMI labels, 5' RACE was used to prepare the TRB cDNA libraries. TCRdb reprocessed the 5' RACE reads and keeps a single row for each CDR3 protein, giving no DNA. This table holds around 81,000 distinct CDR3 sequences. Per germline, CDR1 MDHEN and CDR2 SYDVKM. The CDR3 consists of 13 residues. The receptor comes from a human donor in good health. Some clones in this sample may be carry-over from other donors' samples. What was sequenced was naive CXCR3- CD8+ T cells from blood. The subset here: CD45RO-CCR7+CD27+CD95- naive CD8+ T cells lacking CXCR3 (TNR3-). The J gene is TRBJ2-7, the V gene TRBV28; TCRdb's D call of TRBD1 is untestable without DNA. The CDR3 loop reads CASSLVQGYEQYF.